This TCR beta chain is drawn from a study of blood T cell repertoires in COVID-19. Turning to the study itself: Sites in the United States, Italy and Spain provided acute and convalescent COVID-19 samples. Sample material is recorded as cDNA or gDNA derived from T cells, B-cell-depleted T cells, or PBMCs.

Original handling: Cell counts per sample came from amplifying reference gene primers. The method was immunoSEQ multiplex PCR; TCRdb's version includes in-frame clones alone and lacks a portion of them. V and J calls and clone size follow that table, whereas D and trimming were derived from the DNA. Seen here are some 190,000 clones, roughly 85% observed once, and the top ten hold 8.2%. CDR1 SGDLS and CDR2 YYNGEE come from the germline V gene. CDR3 size: 13 residues. With 0 bases removed from V and 5 bases from J, the gap between germline ends came to 7 bases. The source of this sequence is a woman aged 60 to 75 with acute or convalescent COVID-19. The source material was peripheral blood. The chain employs TRBV9 and TRBJ2-3; D is unclear. The CDR3 loop reads CASSVATGDTQYF. The CDR3 region has the DNA TGTGCCAGCAGCGTAGCGACGGGAGATACGCAGTATTTT.